This TCR beta chain emerged from a study of PD-1 blockade in classical Hodgkin lymphoma. Time point: cycle 4 day 1 (C4D1), after less than seven weeks of nivolumab. Each of the patients experienced relapse following autologous stem cell transplantation, and their brentuximab vedotin exposure differed. A few counts support this clone. TCRdb's table, derived via immunoSEQ multiplex PCR, lists solely in-frame clones and lacks some. The profile covers tens of thousands of clones, with approximately 80% appearing a single time and around a fifth taken by the ten largest. The TCR originated in a human donor with classical Hodgkin lymphoma. The sample in question was peripheral blood mononuclear cells (PBMCs), obtained before the fourth cycle of nivolumab.

The CDR3 loop is CASSVLAADNEQFF. CDR3 in DNA: TGTGCCAGCAGCGTACTAGCGGCCGACAATGAGCAGTTCTTC. The chain links TRBV9 to TRBJ2-1, with 7 bases aligning to TRBD2. The germline CDR1 and CDR2 sequences are SGDLS and YYNGEE. The CDR3 totals 14 residues. V was clipped by 1 base and J by 5 bases; unmatched bases: 3.